The clone carrying this TCR beta chain occurred a few times. Its specificity is not known. This CDR3 has 15 residues. V was pared by 4 bases and J by 1 base, with 16 bases between. Germline lookup yields CDR1 SQVTM and CDR2 ANQGSEA. The data stem from a study of cytomegalovirus exposure and HLA in healthy donors. Study findings and constraints: Later analysis reportedly placed an Asian-associated ancestry cluster below the roughly 640-donor mean in N-insertions. Sequences of the TCR beta chain were said to predict the HLA-A and HLA-B alleles of most subjects accurately.

Primers included in the PCR were 60 Vbeta and 13 Jbeta primers. As handled by the study authors: Counted up in a later analysis, unique TCR beta chains came to roughly 80 million, with around 9.9 million shared. The protocol was immunoSEQ multiplex PCR, while the TCRdb copy is restricted to in-frame clones and leaves out a portion. V and J calls plus clone size are reproduced from that table; the DNA served to infer D and trimming. This sample carries over 110,000 clones, around 72% of them seen once, and the ten largest clones take around 1.4%. The sequence was obtained from a woman aged 40 to 50 in good health and CMV-seronegative. Sample: PBMCs. This rearrangement joins TRBV29-1 to TRBJ1-2, with D uncertain. The CDR3 region is CSVVPVTQYNYGYTF. The CDR3, as DNA: TGCAGCGTTGTTCCGGTTACACAGTATAACTATGGCTACACCTTC.